This paragraph covers one TCR beta chain sequence. Its antigen remains unknown. The data belong to a study of post-analysis software for immune sequencing data. Study information: The courses of disease that were included comprised relapsing-remitting, secondary progressive and progressive-relapsing multiple sclerosis.

There are 16 residues in the CDR3. Germline CDR1 is SGHAT and CDR2 is FQDESV (reference sequence). The V and J ends lost 5 bases and 1 base respectively, with 17 bases between them. Study-level points and caveats: The study found TRBV5-6, TRBV5-1 and TRBV20-1 among about 5 TRBV segments more frequent in patients than controls.

TCR beta cDNA libraries had unique molecular identifiers. TCRdb ran MiXCR on the PCR reads and lists one entry per CDR3 protein. This table holds some 500,000 distinct CDR3 sequences, 40% to 55% found once. This sequence was found in a girl aged 10 to 17 with multiple sclerosis. V usage is TRBV11-1 and J usage is TRBJ1-1; D gene uncertain. Sequenced input: blood. The CDR3 here is CASSPYGRRKNTEAFF. The CDR3 DNA follows: TGTGCCAGCAGCCCCTACGGGCGGCGGAAGAACACTGAAGCTTTCTTT.